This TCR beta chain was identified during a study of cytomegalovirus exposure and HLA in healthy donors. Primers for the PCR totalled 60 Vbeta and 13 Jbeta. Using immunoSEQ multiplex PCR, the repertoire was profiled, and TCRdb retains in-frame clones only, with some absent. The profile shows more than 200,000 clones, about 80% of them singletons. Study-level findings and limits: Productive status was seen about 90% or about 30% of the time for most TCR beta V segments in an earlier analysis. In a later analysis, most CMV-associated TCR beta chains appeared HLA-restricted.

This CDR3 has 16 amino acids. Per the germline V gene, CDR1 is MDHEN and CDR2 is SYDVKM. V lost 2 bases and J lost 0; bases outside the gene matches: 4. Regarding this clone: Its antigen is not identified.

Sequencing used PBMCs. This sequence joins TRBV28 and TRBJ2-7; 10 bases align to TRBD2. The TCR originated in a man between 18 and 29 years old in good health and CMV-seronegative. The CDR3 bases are TGTGCCAGCAGTTTAGTAGCGGGAGGCTACTCCTACGAGCAGTACTTC. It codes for CASSLVAGGYSYEQYF.